The table lists the clone carrying this T cell receptor beta chain with a few counts. MiXCR, run by TCRdb on the RT-PCR reads, gives a single entry per CDR3 protein. The table records almost 700,000 distinct CDR3 sequences, 14% of them present only once. With 4 bases removed from V and 8 bases from J, the gap between germline ends came to 13 bases. Germline V CDR1 and CDR2: SGDLS, YYNGEE. The CDR3 length is 13 residues. The sequence derives from a female donor in good health, serving as a healthy control. The V and J genes are TRBV9 and TRBJ2-1; the D is unclear. The material sequenced was memory CD4+ T cells from blood. The CDR3, as DNA: TGTGCCAGCAGCACGGGCCTTCTCGATGAGCAGTTCTTC. Translation: CASSTGLLDEQFF.